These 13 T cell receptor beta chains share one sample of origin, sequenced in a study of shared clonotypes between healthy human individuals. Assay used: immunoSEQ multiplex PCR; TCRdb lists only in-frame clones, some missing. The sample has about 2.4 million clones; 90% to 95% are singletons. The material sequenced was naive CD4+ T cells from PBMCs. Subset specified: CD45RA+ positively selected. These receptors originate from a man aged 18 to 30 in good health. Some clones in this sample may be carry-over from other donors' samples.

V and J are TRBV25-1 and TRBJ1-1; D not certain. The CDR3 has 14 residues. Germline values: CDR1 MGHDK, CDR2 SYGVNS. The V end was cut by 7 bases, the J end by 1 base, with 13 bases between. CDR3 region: CASISPGANTEAFF. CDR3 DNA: TGTGCCAGCATCTCCCCCGGAGCGAACACTGAAGCTTTCTTT.

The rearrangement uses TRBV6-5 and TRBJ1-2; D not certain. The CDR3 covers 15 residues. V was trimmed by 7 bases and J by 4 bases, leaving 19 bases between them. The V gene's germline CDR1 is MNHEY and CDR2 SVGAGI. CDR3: CASTNLRLASYGYTF. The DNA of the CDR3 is TGTGCCAGCACGAATTTGCGGCTGGCCTCCTATGGCTACACCTTC.

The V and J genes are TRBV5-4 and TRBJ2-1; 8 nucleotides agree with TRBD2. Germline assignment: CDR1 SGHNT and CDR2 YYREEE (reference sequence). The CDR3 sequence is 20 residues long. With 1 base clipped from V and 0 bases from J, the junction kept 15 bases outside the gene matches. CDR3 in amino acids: CASSLPHGSSGVGSYNEQFF. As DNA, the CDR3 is TGTGCCAGCAGCTTGCCCCACGGGAGTAGCGGGGTTGGCTCCTACAATGAGCAGTTCTTC. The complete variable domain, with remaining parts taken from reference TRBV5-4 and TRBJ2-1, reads ETGVTQSPTHLIKTRGQQVTLRCSSQSGHNTVSWYQQALGQGPQFIFQYYREEENGRGNFPPRFSGLQFPNYSSELNVNALELDDSALYLCASSLPHGSSGVGSYNEQFFGPGTRLTVL.

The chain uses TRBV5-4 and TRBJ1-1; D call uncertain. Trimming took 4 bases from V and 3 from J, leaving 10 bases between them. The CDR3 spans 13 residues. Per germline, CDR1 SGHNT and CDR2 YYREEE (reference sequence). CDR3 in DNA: TGTGCCAGCAGCCGGAAGATTGACACTGAAGCTTTCTTT. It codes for CASSRKIDTEAFF. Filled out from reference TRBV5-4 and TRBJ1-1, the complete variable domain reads ETGVTQSPTHLIKTRGQQVTLRCSSQSGHNTVSWYQQALGQGPQFIFQYYREEENGRGNFPPRFSGLQFPNYSSELNVNALELDDSALYLCASSRKIDTEAFFGQGTRLTVV.

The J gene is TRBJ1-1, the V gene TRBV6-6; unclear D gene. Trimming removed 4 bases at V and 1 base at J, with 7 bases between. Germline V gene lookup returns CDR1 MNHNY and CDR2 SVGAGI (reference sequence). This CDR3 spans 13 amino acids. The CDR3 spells CASSSVRNTEAFF. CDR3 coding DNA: TGTGCCAGCAGTTCCGTCCGGAACACTGAAGCTTTCTTT.

The CDR3 protein is CASSITFQETQYF. CDR3 DNA: TGTGCCAGCAGTATTACCTTCCAAGAGACCCAGTACTTC. The chain is built from TRBV11-2 and TRBJ2-5, with D unresolved. Trimming pared 6 bases from V and 1 base from J, leaving 9 bases between. The V gene's germline CDR1 is SGHAT and CDR2 FQNNGV. The CDR3 covers 13 residues.

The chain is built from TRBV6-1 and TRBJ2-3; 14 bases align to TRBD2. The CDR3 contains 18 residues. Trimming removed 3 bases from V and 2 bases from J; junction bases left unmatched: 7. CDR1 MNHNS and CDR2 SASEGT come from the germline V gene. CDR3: CASSDLGTSGSFTDTQYF. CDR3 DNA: TGTGCCAGCAGTGATCTCGGGACTAGCGGGAGCTTCACAGATACGCAGTATTTT.

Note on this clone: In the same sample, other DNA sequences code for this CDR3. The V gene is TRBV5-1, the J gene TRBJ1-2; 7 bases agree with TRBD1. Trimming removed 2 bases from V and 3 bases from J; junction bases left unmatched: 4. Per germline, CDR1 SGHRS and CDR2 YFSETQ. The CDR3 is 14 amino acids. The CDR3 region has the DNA TGCGCCAGCAGCTTAGCAGGGGGTGACTATGGCTACACCTTC. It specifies CASSLAGGDYGYTF.

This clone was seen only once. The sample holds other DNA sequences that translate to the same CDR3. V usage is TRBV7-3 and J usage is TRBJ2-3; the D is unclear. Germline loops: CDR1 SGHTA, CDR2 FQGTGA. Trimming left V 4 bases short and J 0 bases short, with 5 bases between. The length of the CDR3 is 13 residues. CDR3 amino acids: CASSSTSTDTQYF. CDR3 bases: TGTGCCAGCAGCTCGACTAGCACAGATACGCAGTATTTT.

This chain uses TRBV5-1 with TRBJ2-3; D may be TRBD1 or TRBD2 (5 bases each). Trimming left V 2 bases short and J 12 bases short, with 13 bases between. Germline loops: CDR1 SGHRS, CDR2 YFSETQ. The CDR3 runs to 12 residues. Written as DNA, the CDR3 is TGCGCCAGCAGCTTTGGGGACCGCAACCAGTATTTT. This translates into CASSFGDRNQYF. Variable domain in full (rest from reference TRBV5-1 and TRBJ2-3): KAGVTQTPRYLIKTRGQQVTLSCSPISGHRSVSWYQQTPGQGLQFLFEYFSETQRNKGNFPGRFSGRQFSNSRSEMNVSTLELGDSALYLCASSFGDRNQYFGPGTRLTVL.

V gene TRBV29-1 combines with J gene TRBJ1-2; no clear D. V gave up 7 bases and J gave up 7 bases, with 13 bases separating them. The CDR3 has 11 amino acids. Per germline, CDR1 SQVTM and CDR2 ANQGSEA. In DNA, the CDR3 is TGCAGCGGCTCGGTGGGTAGTGGCTACACCTTC. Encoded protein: CSGSVGSGYTF. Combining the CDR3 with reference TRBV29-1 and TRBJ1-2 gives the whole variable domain SAVISQKPSRDICQRGTSLTIQCQVDSQVTMMFWYRQQPGQSLTLIATANQGSEATYESGFVIDKFPISRPNLTFSTLTVSNMSPEDSSIYLCSGSVGSGYTFGSGTRLTVV.

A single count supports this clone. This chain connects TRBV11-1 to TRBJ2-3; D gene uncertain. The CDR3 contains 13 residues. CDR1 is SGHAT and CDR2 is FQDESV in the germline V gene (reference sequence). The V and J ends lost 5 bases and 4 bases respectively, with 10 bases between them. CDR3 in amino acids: CASSLNGADTQYF. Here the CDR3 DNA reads TGTGCCAGCAGCCTCAACGGAGCAGATACGCAGTATTTT.

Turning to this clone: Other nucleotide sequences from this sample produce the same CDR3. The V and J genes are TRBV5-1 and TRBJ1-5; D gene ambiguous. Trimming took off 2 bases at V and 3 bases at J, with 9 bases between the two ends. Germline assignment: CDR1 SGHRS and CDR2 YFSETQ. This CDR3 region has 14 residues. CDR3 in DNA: TGCGCCAGCAGCTTAGGTGGGGACAATCAGCCCCAGCATTTT. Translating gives CASSLGGDNQPQHF.